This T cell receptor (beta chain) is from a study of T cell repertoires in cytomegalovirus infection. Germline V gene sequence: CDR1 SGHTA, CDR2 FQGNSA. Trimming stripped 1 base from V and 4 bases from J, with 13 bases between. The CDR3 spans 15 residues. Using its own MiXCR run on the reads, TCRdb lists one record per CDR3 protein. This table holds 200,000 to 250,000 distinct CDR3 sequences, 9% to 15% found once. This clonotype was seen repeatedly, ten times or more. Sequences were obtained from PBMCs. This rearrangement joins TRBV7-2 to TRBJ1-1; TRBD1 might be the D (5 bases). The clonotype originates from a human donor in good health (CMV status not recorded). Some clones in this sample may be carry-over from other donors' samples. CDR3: CASSLVRGSGTEAFF. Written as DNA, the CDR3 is TGTGCCAGCAGCTTAGTGAGGGGCTCGGGCACTGAAGCTTTCTTT.